This is a list of T cell receptor beta chains from one sample in a study of identical twins. Each CDR3 protein gets one entry after TCRdb re-called the 5' RACE reads with MiXCR. The data contain about 220,000 distinct CDR3 sequences, 6.5% to 8% of them singletons. These data also featured in a second study, about T cells expressing NK-cell markers.

Specimen: CD8+ T cells sorted from blood. The receptors come from a woman between 18 and 29 years old in good health. CDR3s include the opening cysteine and the closing phenylalanine or tryptophan. Size tells how often a clone was seen (once, few, many) or the class of an expanded clone, and some rows leave it out.

CDR3: CASSFGTGDNEQFF; V: TRBV5-6; size: many
CDR3: CASSQRAEGSRGYEQYF; V: TRBV3-1; size: -
CDR3: CASSYGGTGEQYF; V: TRBV6-6; size: many
CDR3: CASSPTGAGNTIYF; V: TRBV12-3/TRBV12-4; size: many
CDR3: CASSFGQGAWPLYEQYF; V: TRBV27; size: -
CDR3: CASSLQGYQETQYF; V: TRBV13; size: -
CDR3: CSGLAGYTGELFF; V: TRBV29-1; size: few
CDR3: CASSPQKLAGVSYNEQFF; V: TRBV5-1; size: few
CDR3: CASSYSTGTTYEQYF; V: TRBV11-2; size: -
CDR3: CASSYPTRGVGEGNEQFF; V: TRBV6-5; size: many
CDR3: CASSQDRGRLNEQYF; V: TRBV3-1; size: few
CDR3: CASSLVAAEEAFF; V: TRBV5-6; size: many
CDR3: CASRPPGAGIYGYTF; V: TRBV12-3/TRBV12-4; size: many
CDR3: CASTSGPEQFF; V: TRBV6-5; size: few
CDR3: CAIRGGQGVYSYEQYF; V: TRBV10-3; size: many
CDR3: CATSRDRPGLEQFF; V: TRBV15; size: many
CDR3: CATGLAVNEQFF; V: TRBV12-3/TRBV12-4; size: -
CDR3: CASSQAGQPNTGELFF; V: TRBV14; size: -
CDR3: CASSFGARGEQFF; V: TRBV6-2/TRBV6-3; size: many
CDR3: CASSKDGAGVSYEQYF; V: TRBV21-1; size: many
CDR3: CASSFRGGRTQYF; V: TRBV7-7; size: many
CDR3: CASTIAGRISNEQFF; V: TRBV7-2; size: few
CDR3: CASSLEGLEYEQYF; V: TRBV7-2; size: -
CDR3: CASSYGTGVSRQFF; V: TRBV3-1; size: few
CDR3: CASSFGGTGYTF; V: TRBV5-6; size: few
CDR3: CASSYVMNTEAFF; V: TRBV6-5; size: -
CDR3: CSASVRQGNQPQHF; V: TRBV20-1; size: many
CDR3: CASSPGSYDEKLFF; V: TRBV7-9; size: -
CDR3: CASSPPLQGGKLFF; V: TRBV9; size: -